This TCR beta chain was sequenced for a study of shared clonotypes between healthy human individuals. V lost 3 bases, J lost 8 bases, and 10 bases lay in between. The length of the CDR3 is 11 residues. CDR1 and CDR2 from the germline V gene are GTSNPN and SVGIG (reference sequence). As to this clone: Its antigen is still unknown.

Study results and caveats: Blood alone was sampled, and tissue repertoires likely differ.

Clones were sequenced by immunoSEQ multiplex PCR, and TCRdb holds only the in-frame ones, with some missing. The sample carries a few million clones, just over 90% recorded once. The TCR sequence derives from a man between 18 and 35 years old in good health. Sequencing used naive CD4+ T cells sorted from blood. Subset noted: CD45RA+ positively selected. The chain employs TRBV30 and TRBJ1-2; D ambiguous. CDR3 residues: CAWSSLVGYTF. In nucleotides, the CDR3 is TGTGCCTGGAGCTCGCTTGTAGGCTACACCTTC.